This is a list of T cell receptor beta chains from one sample in a study of T cells in narcolepsy. Profiled with immunoSEQ multiplex PCR; TCRdb holds only in-frame clones, not every one. The sample has roughly 32,000 clones, 82% seen once. Sequencing was done on a sample of CD45RA- memory CD4+ T cells from PBMCs. The receptor source for this set is a human donor with narcolepsy. Both conserved end residues are part of each CDR3. Only some rows state a clone size, as once, few, many or a class for expanded clones.

v_call,j_call,clone_size,cdr3_aa
TRBV5-1,TRBJ2-3,.,CASSSDGSSTDTQYF
TRBV19,TRBJ2-1,once,CASKTRGPYNEQFF
TRBV7-2,TRBJ2-7,.,CASSSTLLLQGEQYF
TRBV13,TRBJ1-2,few,CASGPQGLFGYGYTF
TRBV5-4,TRBJ1-4,few,CASSLQGEANEKLFF
TRBV7-7,TRBJ2-1,.,CASSPARGDSYNEQFF
TRBV18,TRBJ2-5,.,CASSPLPTRGFETQYF
TRBV11-2,TRBJ1-1,.,CASSLVGQGAWHTEAFF
TRBV18,TRBJ2-7,.,CASSPTSLGYEQYF
TRBV6-1,TRBJ2-7,.,CASKRGGDEQYF
TRBV19,TRBJ1-3,.,CASSTGTVFGNTIYF
TRBV7-8,TRBJ1-5,.,CASSRGAGAGQPQHF
TRBV2,TRBJ1-4,.,CASSEGVFGEKLFF
TRBV10-1,TRBJ2-5,once,CASSDYRDRGKETQYF